This entry lists 23 T cell receptor beta chains sequenced from one sample in a study of T cell repertoires in cytomegalovirus infection. TCRdb passed the reads through MiXCR, listing each CDR3 protein once. The sample lists about 450,000 distinct CDR3 sequences, approximately 30% occurring once. The source material was PBMCs. Source of these receptors: a human donor in good health (CMV status not recorded). Some clones in this sample may be carry-over from other donors' samples.

This clonotype was seen a handful of times. V is TRBV24-1 and J is TRBJ1-5; possibly TRBD1 for D (5 bases). CDR3 size: 14 residues. V was trimmed by 4 bases and J by 5 bases, leaving 11 bases between them. Per germline, CDR1 KGHDR and CDR2 SFDVKD. The CDR3 bases are TGTGCCACCAGTGACCAGGGTGTGGATCAGCCCCAGCATTTT. This translates into CATSDQGVDQPQHF.

The J gene is TRBJ1-2, the V gene TRBV20-1, with D unclear. Per the germline V gene, CDR1 is DFQATT and CDR2 is SNEGSKA (reference sequence). There are 11 residues in the CDR3. The V gene lost 3 bases and the J gene lost 6 bases, with 8 bases spanning the gap. The CDR3 DNA reads as TGCAGTGCTAGTGCAGGAAATGGCTACACCTTC. Translating gives CSASAGNGYTF.

The chain employs TRBV20-1 and TRBJ2-1; tentatively, D is TRBD1 (6 bases). Trimming shortened V by 5 bases and J by 9 bases, and 14 bases separated the two germline ends. The CDR3 consists of 12 residues. Germline CDR1 DFQATT, CDR2 SNEGSKA (reference sequence). CDR3 coding DNA: TGCAGTGCTCAGATGGGGGCCGGTGAGCAGTTCTTC. This encodes CSAQMGAGEQFF.

This clonotype was observed many times. V is TRBV7-4 and J is TRBJ1-1; 7 bases fit TRBD1. CDR3 length: 14 amino acids. V lost 1 base and J lost 4; bases outside the gene matches: 3. The germline V gene has CDR1 SGHVT and CDR2 SQSDAQ. CDR3 DNA: TGTGCCAGCAGCTTAGATCAGGGGGTCACTGAAGCTTTCTTT. This encodes CASSLDQGVTEAFF.

This clonotype was found a few times. The chain is built from TRBV18 and TRBJ2-6; 8 nucleotides line up with TRBD2. The CDR3 loop spans 17 amino acids. J gave up 2 bases and V 3 bases, and 6 bases lay outside the gene matches. Germline-derived CDR1 and CDR2 are KGHSH and LQKENI. CDR3 coding DNA: TGTGCCAGCTCACCCCAGCGGGGGAGCGCTGGGGCCAACGTCCTGACTTTC. Translated, it gives CASSPQRGSAGANVLTF.

The chain links TRBV7-9 to TRBJ2-3; a possible D gene is TRBD1 (6 bases). Germline CDR1 SEHNR, CDR2 FQNEAQ (reference sequence). Trimming stripped 10 bases from V and 2 bases from J, with 16 bases between. This CDR3 comprises 14 residues. CDR3 coding DNA: TGTGCCACACGGGCAGGGGCGAACACAGATACGCAGTATTTT. As protein: CATRAGANTDTQYF.

At least ten counts were recorded for this clonotype. In DNA, the CDR3 is TGTGCCAGCAGCTCGACAACCCGGACAGGCTACTACGAGCAGTACTTC. Residues: CASSSTTRTGYYEQYF. V usage is TRBV7-8 and J usage is TRBJ2-7, with TRBD1 matching over 7 bases. Germline V lookup: CDR1 SGHVS, CDR2 FQNEAQ. The CDR3 extends over 16 amino acids. After removal of 4 bases from V and 3 bases from J, the junction contained 12 bases not matched to a gene.

This clonotype was recorded at least ten times. This chain joins TRBV7-2 and TRBJ1-2, with TRBD1 matching 7 bases. The CDR3 totals 13 residues. Germline V gives CDR1 SGHTA, CDR2 FQGNSA. V gave up 5 bases and J gave up 8 bases; unmatched junction bases: 8. CDR3 residues: CASSPGTVMGYTF. In nucleotides, the CDR3 is TGTGCCAGCAGCCCCGGGACAGTAATGGGCTACACCTTC. The variable domain in full, completed from reference TRBV7-2 and TRBJ1-2, reads GAGVSQSPSNKVTEKGKDVELRCDPISGHTALYWYRQSLGQGLEFLIYFQGNSAPDKSGLPSDRFSAERTGGSVSTLTIQRTQQEDSAVYLCASSPGTVMGYTFGSGTRLTVV.

This clonotype was counted a few times. The V call is TRBV7-2, the J call TRBJ2-3; either TRBD1 or TRBD2 may supply D (6 bases each). Between the trimmed V and J ends, which lost 2 bases and 2 bases, there was a span of 14 bases. Germline values: CDR1 SGHTA, CDR2 FQGNSA. The CDR3 runs to 16 residues. Written as DNA, the CDR3 is TGTGCCAGCAGCTTAAGGGGGGCCTGGATCACAGATACGCAGTATTTT. Protein sequence: CASSLRGAWITDTQYF.

The chain uses TRBV2 and TRBJ1-2; D is undetermined. Trimming shortened V by 3 bases and J by 5 bases, and 13 bases separated the two germline ends. CDR1 and CDR2 from the germline V gene are SNHLY and FYNNEI. This CDR3 has 14 residues. The CDR3 region is CASSDRLWEYGYTF. CDR3 nucleotides: TGTGCCAGCAGTGATCGGCTGTGGGAGTATGGCTACACCTTC.

The chain combines TRBV2 with TRBJ1-4, with a weak D call TRBD1 (6 bases). This CDR3 has 15 amino acids. Germline V lookup: CDR1 SNHLY, CDR2 FYNNEI. V was clipped by 6 bases and J by 8 bases, with 19 bases between them. The CDR3 coding sequence is TGTGCCAGCAGCGAATCGACAGGATTAGGAGAAAAACTGTTTTTT. Residues: CASSESTGLGEKLFF.

This clonotype was picked up a small number of times. The rearrangement joins TRBV6-5 to TRBJ2-1; D ambiguous. V dropped 6 bases and J dropped 8 bases, with 14 bases sitting between them. This CDR3 has 13 residues. Germline V gives CDR1 MNHEY, CDR2 SVGAGI. In DNA, the CDR3 is TGTGCCAGCAGCTTTGGTCGAGGCTATGAGCAGTTCTTC. Its translation is CASSFGRGYEQFF.

V usage is TRBV2 and J usage is TRBJ1-4; D gene ambiguous. This CDR3 comprises 14 residues. Germline values: CDR1 SNHLY, CDR2 FYNNEI. V lost 7 bases and J 0 bases, leaving 9 bases between the germline ends. Here the CDR3 reads CASIHSATNEKLFF. DNA for the CDR3: TGTGCCAGCATCCACAGTGCAACTAATGAAAAACTGTTTTTT. The full variable domain, completed using reference TRBV2 and TRBJ1-4, is EPEVTQTPSHQVTQMGQEVILRCVPISNHLYFYWYRQILGQKVEFLVSFYNNEISEKSEIFDDQFSVERPDGSNFTLKIRSTKLEDSAMYFCASIHSATNEKLFFGSGTQLSVL.

About this clonotype itself: The conserved phenylalanine or tryptophan normally closing the CDR3 is absent here, so this likely arose from a read error. V and J are TRBV7-9 and TRBJ1-2; D perhaps matches TRBD1 (5 bases). The V end was cut by 3 bases, the J end by 3 bases, with 17 bases between. Germline-derived CDR1 and CDR2 are SEHNR and FQNEAQ (reference sequence). There are 16 residues in the CDR3. The CDR3 DNA is TGTGCCAGCAGCTTCTTCGGGGCAGCAACTGACTATGGCTACACCGGC. This translates into CASSFFGAATDYGYTG.

This clonotype was detected only a few times. The CDR3 here is CASSPQGSLRGEQFF. Written as DNA, the CDR3 is TGTGCCAGCAGTCCTCAGGGATCTCTACGTGGTGAGCAGTTCTTC. The chain is built from TRBV28 and TRBJ2-1; possible D gene TRBD1, 5 bases. Per the germline V gene, CDR1 is MDHEN and CDR2 is SYDVKM. With 5 bases removed from V and 9 bases from J, the gap between germline ends came to 20 bases. The CDR3 loop spans 15 amino acids.

This clonotype was seen a handful of times. The CDR3 sequence: CASSQERGWETQYF. For the CDR3, the DNA is TGCGCCAGCAGCCAGGAGCGGGGGTGGGAGACCCAGTACTTC. This chain uses TRBV5-1 with TRBJ2-5, with TRBD2 matching over 8 bases. The V segment lost 4 bases and the J segment 5 bases; nucleotides outside the gene matches: 7. Germline loops: CDR1 SGHRS, CDR2 YFSETQ. This CDR3 has 14 residues.

Ten or more counts support this clonotype. The genes are TRBV7-2 and TRBJ1-3; D not resolved. CDR3 length: 14 amino acids. Germline CDR1 SGHTA, CDR2 FQGNSA. V lost 5 bases and J 0 bases, leaving 8 bases between the germline ends. The CDR3 DNA reads TGTGCCAGCAGCCACGGGCTCTCTGGAAACACCATATATTTT. Translating it yields CASSHGLSGNTIYF.

This clonotype was observed a few times. The chain has TRBV19 and TRBJ2-2, with 7 bases aligning to TRBD1. This CDR3 contains 15 residues. Trimming removed 6 bases from V and 1 base from J; junction bases left unmatched: 5. Germline V CDR1 and CDR2: LNHDA, SQIVND (reference sequence). The CDR3 DNA reads TGTGCCAGTAGCCCCCGGGACAGGAACACCGGGGAGCTGTTTTTT. Amino acid sequence: CASSPRDRNTGELFF.

Points on this clonotype: At one end, the junction sequence differs from germline, possibly due to a read error. The chain links TRBV7-6 to TRBJ1-1; D unresolved. The CDR3 loop spans 16 amino acids. From germline, CDR1 is SGHVS and CDR2 FNYEAQ. The chain's CDR3 is CARSLVGEVSNTEAFF. The CDR3 coding sequence is TGTGCCAGGAGCTTAGTGGGCGAAGTATCAAACACTGAAGCTTTCTTT.

For the CDR3, the DNA is TGTGCCAGCAGCTTTAGCGGGGGGGGCCCCCATGAGCAGTTCTTC. This encodes CASSFSGGGPHEQFF. J is TRBJ2-1 and V is TRBV11-1; 11 bases agree with TRBD2. V trimming: 3 bases; J trimming: 8 bases; junction bases outside the gene matches: 6. CDR3 size: 15 residues. The germline CDR1 and CDR2 sequences are SGHAT and FQDESV (reference sequence).

Details on this clonotype: The CDR3 does not end in the conserved phenylalanine or tryptophan, so this is likely a read error. V and J are TRBV20-1 and TRBJ2-7; 11 bases match TRBD1. The CDR3 loop spans 16 amino acids. Germline assignment: CDR1 DFQATT and CDR2 SNEGSKA (reference sequence). CDR3 region: CSSRGHPGTGGDEQYC. The CDR3 DNA follows: TGCAGTTCTAGAGGTCACCCCGGGACAGGGGGGGACGAGCAGTACTGC.

This clonotype has only a few counts. This rearrangement joins TRBV4-2 to TRBJ2-5, with 8 positions matching TRBD2. This CDR3 contains 18 residues. Germline V gene data show CDR1 as LGHNA and CDR2 as YNFKEQ. After removal of 0 bases from V and 0 bases from J, the junction contained 9 bases not matched to a gene. The CDR3 DNA is TGTGCCAGCAGCCAAGATCTTTTGGGACTAGGGTACCAAGAGACCCAGTACTTC. Protein product: CASSQDLLGLGYQETQYF.

This clonotype was observed many times. The CDR3 DNA reads TGTGCCACCAGCAGAGTGGGACAGGGGGCTGGTGAGCAGTTCTTC. This gives the protein CATSRVGQGAGEQFF. The chain combines TRBV15 with TRBJ2-1; 12 bases match TRBD1. The CDR3 has 15 residues. Germline lookup yields CDR1 LNHNV and CDR2 YYDKDF (reference sequence). Trimming at V came to 1 base and at J to 9 bases, leaving 4 bases not matched to a gene.